These 17 T cell receptor beta chains share one sample of origin, sequenced in a study of a mutant IDH1 vaccine in newly diagnosed glioma. Sequenced by immunoSEQ multiplex PCR; TCRdb stores in-frame clones only, minus some. The sample includes 60,000 to 85,000 clones, 79% of them seen just once. Specified time point: baseline, week 1 (first vaccination visit). Treatment specified: pre-vaccination baseline after standard-of-care therapy. The source material was PBMCs, sampled from a glioma patient treated with radiotherapy, temozolomide or both. The receptor set was obtained from a man between 45 and 60 years old with glioma.

The V call is TRBV4-1, the J call TRBJ2-1; TRBD1 aligns across 9 bases. Germline V lookup: CDR1 MGHRA, CDR2 YSYEKL. The CDR3 loop spans 15 amino acids. The trim removed 5 bases at V and 6 bases at J, leaving 8 bases unmatched. The chain's CDR3 is CASSFPGQGSNEQFF. In DNA, the CDR3 is TGCGCCAGCAGCTTCCCGGGACAGGGCTCCAATGAGCAGTTCTTC.

This chain joins TRBV19 and TRBJ1-2, with 9 bases lining up with TRBD1. This CDR3 region has 15 residues. Germline V CDR1 and CDR2: LNHDA, SQIVND (reference sequence). V was pared by 4 bases and J by 4 bases, with 7 bases of the junction left unmatched. The CDR3 sequence is CASSTRDRVIYGYTF. The CDR3 DNA reads as TGTGCCAGTAGTACCCGGGACAGGGTCATCTATGGCTACACCTTC.

The chain joins TRBV9 to TRBJ2-1, with 8 bases identical to TRBD1. CDR1 and CDR2 (germline): SGDLS, YYNGEE. V was pared by 3 bases and J by 9 bases, with 14 bases of the junction left unmatched. The CDR3 covers 16 residues. The CDR3 region has the DNA TGTGCCAGCAGCGCCCCTCGACAGGGGTATGGGAGTGAGCAGTTCTTC. Its protein is CASSAPRQGYGSEQFF.

Remarks on this clone: Germline is not matched at one junction end, which may reflect a read error. The chain is built from TRBV6-5 and TRBJ2-1, with D perhaps assigned TRBD1 or TRBD2 (5 bases each). The CDR3 contains 11 residues. The germline V gene encodes CDR1 MNHEY and CDR2 SVGAGI. The CDR3 region has the DNA TGTGCCAGCAGTTCGGGACCTTCGCTGATCTTC. Protein sequence: CASSSGPSLIF.

This chain connects TRBV18 to TRBJ1-1; TRBD1 matches at 7 bases. The CDR3 spans 14 residues. The V and J ends lost 1 base and 3 bases, in that order; junction bases with no gene match: 2. The germline CDR1 and CDR2 sequences are KGHSH and LQKENI. The CDR3 nucleotides read TGTGCCAGCTCACCACGGGACAGCGACACTGAAGCTTTCTTT. The encoded protein is CASSPRDSDTEAFF.

In this sample, this clone turned up a few times. This chain links TRBV4-3 with TRBJ2-1; D is unresolved. The CDR3 runs 15 residues. Trimming removed 0 bases at V and 0 bases at J, with 6 bases between. Germline V gene sequence: CDR1 LGHNA, CDR2 YSLEER. CDR3 region: CASSQDSGSYNEQFF. The DNA of the CDR3 is TGCGCCAGCAGCCAAGATAGTGGCTCCTACAATGAGCAGTTCTTC.

The chain uses TRBV6-5 and TRBJ1-1, with 7 bases aligning to TRBD1. V shed 4 bases, J shed 0 bases, and the junction held 5 bases outside the gene matches. Germline CDR1 and CDR2: MNHEY and SVGAGI. CDR3 length equals 15 residues. In DNA, the CDR3 is TGTGCCAGCAGTTGGGGACAGTTGATGAACACTGAAGCTTTCTTT. The encoded protein is CASSWGQLMNTEAFF.

This chain connects TRBV2 to TRBJ2-1, with TRBD2 identical over 8 bases. The germline V gene has CDR1 SNHLY and CDR2 FYNNEI. The trim removed 4 bases at V and 5 bases at J, leaving 7 bases unmatched. The CDR3 totals 15 residues. The DNA for the CDR3 is TGTGCCAGCAGTGTGGAGCGGGGGCCTAACAATGAGCAGTTCTTC. Amino acids: CASSVERGPNNEQFF.

The J gene is TRBJ1-5, the V gene TRBV5-1; D gene uncertain. CDR1 is SGHRS and CDR2 is YFSETQ in the germline V gene. The CDR3 covers 16 residues. V lost 4 bases and J lost 0, with 14 bases in between. CDR3 region: CASSNSPLGSNQPQHF. In DNA, the CDR3 is TGCGCCAGCAGCAATAGTCCCCTTGGTAGCAATCAGCCCCAGCATTTT.

The chain joins TRBV27 to TRBJ1-5; perhaps TRBD1 as D (5 bases). Trimming removed 3 bases from V and 7 bases from J, with 13 bases in between. Germline V lookup: CDR1 MNHEY, CDR2 SMNVEV (reference sequence). CDR3 length equals 14 residues. CDR3 in amino acids: CASSLIGAGQPQHF. In nucleotides, the CDR3 is TGTGCCAGCAGTTTGATAGGGGCTGGCCAGCCCCAGCATTTT.

The gene calls are TRBV4-1 and TRBJ2-3; 8 bases are a match to TRBD2. This CDR3 contains 15 residues. Germline loops: CDR1 MGHRA, CDR2 YSYEKL. J lost 1 base, V lost 4 bases, and 4 bases had no gene match. CDR3 loop: CASSPGGGRTDTQYF. The DNA of the CDR3 is TGCGCCAGCAGCCCCGGGGGGGGCCGCACAGATACGCAGTATTTT.

The rearrangement joins TRBV29-1 to TRBJ2-3; 7 bases line up with TRBD1. CDR1 is SQVTM, CDR2 ANQGSEA, per germline. CDR3 length: 15 amino acids. CDR3 residues: CAFYSGTEGQDTQYF. The CDR3 coding sequence is TGCGCGTTCTACTCCGGGACAGAGGGCCAAGATACGCAGTATTTT.

This rearrangement joins TRBV19 to TRBJ2-2; 11 bases match TRBD1. The CDR3 covers 18 residues. The germline CDR1 and CDR2 sequences are LNHDA and SQIVND (reference sequence). The junction had 13 bases not matched to a gene; V was cut back by 6 bases and J by 4 bases. CDR3 protein: CASSRTPPGQGGTGELFF. Written as DNA, the CDR3 is TGTGCCAGTAGCCGCACCCCACCGGGACAGGGGGGCACCGGGGAGCTGTTTTTT.

This chain joins TRBV4-2 and TRBJ2-1, with 7 nucleotides matching TRBD1. This CDR3 is 16 amino acids long. With V trimmed by 3 bases and J by 3 bases, 8 bases remained unmatched. CDR1 is LGHNA and CDR2 is YNFKEQ in the germline V gene. CDR3 nucleotides: TGTGCCAGCAGCCACCACCCGGGACAGATCTACAATGAGCAGTTCTTC. The encoded protein is CASSHHPGQIYNEQFF.

This clone has a single count. The chain joins TRBV5-4 to TRBJ2-2, with TRBD2 matching over 11 bases. The CDR3 runs 17 residues. Losses at the gene ends were 4 bases for V and 4 bases for J; bases not matched to a gene: 9. CDR1 is SGHNT, CDR2 YYREEE, per germline (reference sequence). CDR3 sequence reads: CASSTASGGISTGELFF. CDR3 nucleotide sequence: TGTGCCAGCAGCACCGCTAGCGGGGGGATATCCACCGGGGAGCTGTTTTTT. The full variable domain, rest sourced from reference TRBV5-4 and TRBJ2-2, is ETGVTQSPTHLIKTRGQQVTLRCSSQSGHNTVSWYQQALGQGPQFIFQYYREEENGRGNFPPRFSGLQFPNYSSELNVNALELDDSALYLCASSTASGGISTGELFFGEGSRLTVL.

This clone is a singleton in its sample. The J gene is TRBJ2-5, the V gene TRBV7-3; tentatively, D is TRBD1 (6 bases). The V and J ends lost 1 base and 3 bases respectively, with 12 bases between them. The CDR3 contains 15 residues. The germline V gene has CDR1 SGHTA and CDR2 FQGTGA. The DNA of the CDR3 is TGTGCCAGCAGCTTAATGGGGACAAAAGAAGAGACCCAGTACTTC. It specifies CASSLMGTKEETQYF.

The chain recombines TRBV29-1 with TRBJ2-5; D is perhaps TRBD1 or TRBD2 (5 bases each). Looked up from germline, CDR1 is SQVTM and CDR2 is ANQGSEA. The V end lost 4 bases, the J end lost 5 bases, and 11 bases lay between the germline ends. This CDR3 region has 12 residues. The CDR3 loop is CSVARGVETQYF. CDR3 in DNA: TGCAGCGTTGCGAGGGGCGTGGAGACCCAGTACTTC.